The present T cell receptor beta chain was sequenced within a study of T cell changes during pregnancy in multiple sclerosis. Germline V gene lookup returns CDR1 MNHEY and CDR2 SVGAGI. With V trimmed by 2 bases and J by 10 bases, 8 bases remained unmatched. The CDR3 contains 14 residues. Profiling relied on immunoSEQ multiplex PCR, and the TCRdb table lists in-frame clones only, not all of them. The data show about 40,000 clones, roughly nine tenths seen once. The sample here was CD8+ T cells from peripheral blood mononuclear cells, taken before pregnancy. This clonotype was obtained from a female donor with multiple sclerosis, enrolled in a pregnancy study. The chain is built from TRBV6-5 and TRBJ2-1, with 7 bases identical to TRBD2. The CDR3 DNA is TGTGCCAGCAGTTACCTCCGGACTAGAGTGGAGCAGTTCTTC. Protein: CASSYLRTRVEQFF.